This TCR beta chain was retrieved from a study of graft-versus-host responses after intestinal transplantation. Looking at the study overall: Multivisceral, liver-intestinal, or isolated intestinal grafts went to recipients. Study observations and caveats: Peak levels of circulating GvH clones tracked with early post-transplant HvG declines.

Post-transplant marrow derived from the posterior iliac crest or another site. As regards this clone: The target antigen is unknown.

Method: immunoSEQ multiplex PCR; TCRdb's copy keeps in-frame clones and lacks some. The table has roughly 70,000 clones, 80% to 95% seen once. This CDR3 spans 15 amino acids. With 4 bases removed from V and 4 bases from J, the gap between germline ends came to 15 bases. Germline V CDR1 and CDR2: SNHLY, FYNNEI. The chain uses TRBV2 and TRBJ2-3, with D possibly matching TRBD1 (5 bases). This sequence originates from a human patient who received an intestinal transplant, so some T cells may come from the graft donor. The source material was bone marrow, sampled roughly 780 days after intestinal transplantation. In DNA form, the CDR3 reads TGTGCCAGCAGTGTGCAGGGAATGGGGCCAGATACGCAGTATTTT. It specifies CASSVQGMGPDTQYF.